The source of this T cell receptor (beta chain) is a study of T cell responses to AZD1222 COVID-19 vaccine. Losses at the gene ends were 5 bases for V and 4 bases for J; bases not matched to a gene: 9. Germline CDR1 SGHNT, CDR2 YENEEA. The CDR3 is made up of 16 amino acids. Clones were read by immunoSEQ multiplex PCR, and TCRdb kept only the in-frame ones, dropping some. The sample holds 110,000 or so clones, 70% to 90% seen once. The sample consisted of peripheral blood, taken on day 0 of AZD1222 vaccination. The chain uses TRBV11-3 and TRBJ2-2; TRBD2 matches 8 bases. The sequence was collected from an adult in good health. CDR3 amino acids: CASSPAGTSVTGELFF. CDR3 nucleotides: TGTGCCAGCAGCCCCGCCGGGACTAGTGTCACCGGGGAGCTGTTTTTT.